This record looks at one T cell receptor (beta chain) sequence and its context. The source of the sample is a study of vaccination and CD4 T cells after COVID-19. Background on the study: Samples were taken after vaccination, a median of approximately 73 days after dose two, with a range of 14 to 241.

Time point defined: late sampling 161 to 241 days after vaccination in a few convalescent patients. Germline lookup yields CDR1 KGHDR and CDR2 SFDVKD. Trimming removed 3 bases from V and 5 bases from J; junction bases left unmatched: 6. The CDR3 totals 15 residues. TCRdb ran MiXCR on the PCR reads and lists one entry per CDR3 protein. Here the sample spans 25,000 or so distinct CDR3 sequences, roughly 50% being singletons. The sample was CD4+ T cells from blood, taken about 7 months after SARS-CoV-2 vaccination. The sequence derives from a human donor who had recovered from COVID-19. The J gene is TRBJ2-1, the V gene TRBV24-1; 7 bases agree with TRBD1. Written as DNA, the CDR3 is TGTGCCACCAGTGATCCCGACAGGGCGGACAATGAGCAGTTCTTC. Amino acid sequence: CATSDPDRADNEQFF.